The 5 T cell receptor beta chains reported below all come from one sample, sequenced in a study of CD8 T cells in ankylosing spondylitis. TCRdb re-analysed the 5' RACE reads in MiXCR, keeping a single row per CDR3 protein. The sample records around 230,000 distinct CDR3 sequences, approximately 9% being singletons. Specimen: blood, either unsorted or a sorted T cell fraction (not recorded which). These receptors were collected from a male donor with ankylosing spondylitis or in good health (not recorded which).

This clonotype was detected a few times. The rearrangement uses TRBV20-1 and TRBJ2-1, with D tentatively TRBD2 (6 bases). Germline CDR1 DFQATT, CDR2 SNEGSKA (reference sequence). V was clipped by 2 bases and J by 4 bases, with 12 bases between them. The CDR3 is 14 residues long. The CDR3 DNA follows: TGCAGTGCTAGATTGGGCGGGGTATACAATGAGCAGTTCTTC. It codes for CSARLGGVYNEQFF.

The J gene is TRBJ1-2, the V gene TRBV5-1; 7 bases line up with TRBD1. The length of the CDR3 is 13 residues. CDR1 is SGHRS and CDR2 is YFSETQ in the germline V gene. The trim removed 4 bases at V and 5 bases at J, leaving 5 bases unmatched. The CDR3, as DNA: TGCGCCAGCAGCGCGGGACAGCCTTATGGCTACACCTTC. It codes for CASSAGQPYGYTF.

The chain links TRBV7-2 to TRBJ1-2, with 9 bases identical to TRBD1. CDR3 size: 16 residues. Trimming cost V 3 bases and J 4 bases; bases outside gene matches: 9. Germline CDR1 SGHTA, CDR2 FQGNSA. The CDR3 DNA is TGTGCCAGCAGCTTTATAGGGACAGGGCAATTCTATGGCTACACCTTC. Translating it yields CASSFIGTGQFYGYTF.

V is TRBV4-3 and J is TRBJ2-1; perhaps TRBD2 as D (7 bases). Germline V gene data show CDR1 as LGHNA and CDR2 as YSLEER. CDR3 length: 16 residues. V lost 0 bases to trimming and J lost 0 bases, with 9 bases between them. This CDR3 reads CASSQEGGGSYNEQFF. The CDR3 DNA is TGCGCCAGCAGCCAAGAAGGGGGGGGCTCCTACAATGAGCAGTTCTTC.

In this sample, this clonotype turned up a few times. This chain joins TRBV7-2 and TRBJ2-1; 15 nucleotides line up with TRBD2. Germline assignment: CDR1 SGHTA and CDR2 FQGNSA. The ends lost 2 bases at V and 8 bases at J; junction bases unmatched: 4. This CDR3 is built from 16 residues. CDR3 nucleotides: TGTGCCAGCAGCTTACGGACTAGCGGGAGGGGGGATGAGCAGTTCTTC. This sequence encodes CASSLRTSGRGDEQFF.